Following are 12 T cell receptor beta chains from one sample sequenced in a study of tissue T cells after allogeneic stem cell transplantation. Method: immunoSEQ multiplex PCR; TCRdb's copy keeps in-frame clones and lacks some. The sample contains about 48,000 clones, roughly 73% of which appear only once. Sample: sorted cells pooled from one or two spleens. The receptors were gathered from a pool of C57BL/6 mice in good health.

A note on this clone: Any gene name here is a mouse gene name. Read sequence stops 1 residue before the CDR3 end, and the germline J gene provides the missing end. V is TRBV20 and J is TRBJ2-2, with a weak D call TRBD2 (6 bases). The V end was cut by 0 bases, the J end by 0 bases, with 8 bases between. Per the germline V gene, CDR1 is GFQATS and CDR2 is STVNSAI. The CDR3 loop spans 15 amino acids. CDR3 residues: CGARDWGTNTGQLYF. CDR3 DNA, as far as it was read: TGTGGTGCTAGGGATTGGGGGACAAACACCGGGCAGCTCTAC.

Comment on this clone: Here the gene names and germline are mouse. The CDR3 end is not reached by the read, which stops 1 residue before it; the germline J gene fills it in. Other nucleotide sequences from this sample produce the same CDR3. The chain has TRBV13-1 and TRBJ2-5, with 10 bases fitting TRBD1. Trimming removed 3 bases from V and 3 bases from J; junction bases left unmatched: 1. The CDR3 contains 14 residues. CDR1 and CDR2 from the germline V gene are NSHNY and SYGAGN. CDR3 in amino acids: CASSGGQGQDTQYF. The DNA read from the CDR3 is TGTGCCAGCAGTGGGGGACAGGGGCAAGACACCCAGTAC.

With respect to this clone: The gene symbols are mouse symbols. The read gets to within 1 residue of the CDR3 end, and the germline J gene fills in the rest. The rearrangement joins TRBV13-2 to TRBJ1-3, with D unclear. There are 14 residues in the CDR3. Germline V gives CDR1 NNHNN, CDR2 SYGAGS (reference sequence). V shed 2 bases and J shed 1 base, with 7 bases lying between them. The sequenced part of the CDR3 DNA is TGTGCCAGCGGTGAATCGGGATCTGGAAATACGCTCTAT. Its translation: CASGESGSGNTLY. From start to end, the CDR3 is CASGESGSGNTLYF.

Notes on this clone: Gene names refer to mouse genes. The read comes to an end 1 residue before the CDR3 does, leaving the germline J gene to fill in the end. The V call is TRBV4, the J call TRBJ2-4; D gene ambiguous. Germline V gene lookup returns CDR1 LGHDT and CDR2 YNNKQL (reference sequence). Trimming removed 5 bases from V and 0 bases from J, with 9 bases in between. This CDR3 has 14 amino acids. The chain's CDR3 is CASSPTTSQNTLYF. The sequenced CDR3 bases are TGTGCCAGCAGCCCGACAACTAGTCAAAACACCTTGTAC.

On this clone: Any gene name here is a mouse gene name. Read data end 1 residue before the CDR3 end; the end is taken from the germline J gene. The chain links TRBV13-1 to TRBJ2-5, with TRBD1 matching 8 bases. The CDR3 loop spans 13 amino acids. CDR1 is NSHNY, CDR2 SYGAGN, per germline. With 3 bases clipped from V and 6 bases from J, the junction kept 3 bases outside the gene matches. The DNA read from the CDR3 is TGTGCCAGCAGTGCCCAGGGGGCGGACACCCAGTAC. The encoded protein is CASSAQGADTQY. The whole CDR3 sequence is CASSAQGADTQYF.

Comments on this clone: The gene symbols are mouse symbols. The read terminates 1 residue before the CDR3 end, so the remaining end is supplied by the germline J gene. The chain carries TRBV26 and TRBJ2-1; weak D call: TRBD2 (6 bases). This CDR3 has 14 residues. V was pared by 2 bases and J by 3 bases, with 8 bases between. Germline CDR1 is KGHPV and CDR2 is FQNQEV (reference sequence). The DNA read from the CDR3 is TGTGCCAGCAGTCTGGTGGGGGTCTATGCTGAGCAGTTC. Translation gives CASSLVGVYAEQF. The whole CDR3 reads CASSLVGVYAEQFF.

This clone occurred a few times. Gene names are the mouse ones. The CDR3 end lies 1 residue beyond the end of the read and is filled in from the germline J gene. J is TRBJ1-4 and V is TRBV2, with TRBD1 identical over 7 bases. J gave up 7 bases and V 3 bases, and 8 bases lay outside the gene matches. Looked up from germline, CDR1 is LGHNA and CDR2 is YSYQKL. The CDR3 has 15 residues. Incomplete CDR3 DNA: TGTGCCAGCAGCCAGAGACAGGGAGGAGGCGAAAGATTATTT. It is translated as CASSQRQGGGERLF. The CDR3 reads in full as CASSQRQGGGERLFF.

This clone was seen a handful of times. The genes are named according to mouse. The chain's CDR3 is CASSLQLSNERLFF. The CDR3 bases that were read are TGTGCCAGCAGCTTACAGCTTTCCAACGAAAGATTATTT. V is TRBV3 and J is TRBJ1-4, with D unresolved. The sequence runs out 1 residue before the end of the CDR3; the remainder is reconstructed from the germline J gene. V gave up 2 bases and J gave up 0 bases, with 4 bases separating them. Looked up from germline, CDR1 is SNHLY and CDR2 is FYNGKV (reference sequence). This CDR3 comprises 14 residues.

This clone occurred a few times. Gene names and germline refer to mouse. The missing CDR3 end, 1 residue past where the read stops, is filled in from the germline J gene. The chain links TRBV29 to TRBJ2-7; 7 bases fit TRBD1. CDR1 is MSHET, CDR2 SYDVDS, per germline. The CDR3 has 13 residues. V lost 6 bases, J lost 0 bases, and 2 bases stayed unmatched. CDR3 DNA (partial): TGTGCTAGCAGCGACAGGGTCTCCTATGAACAGTAC. Protein product: CASSDRVSYEQY. From start to end, the CDR3 is CASSDRVSYEQYF. Together with reference TRBV29 and TRBJ2-7, the CDR3 gives the full variable domain: DMKVTQMPRYLIKRMGENVLLECGQDMSHETMYWYRQDPGLGLQLIYISYDVDSNSEGDIPKGYRVSRKKREHFSLILDSAKTNQTSVYFCASSDRVSYEQYFGPGTRLTVL.

Worth noting for this clone: Genes and germline come from the mouse. The read stops 1 residue short of the end of the CDR3; the missing end is completed from the germline J gene. The rearrangement links TRBV13-1 to TRBJ2-3, with a possible D match to TRBD2 (5 bases). Trimming shortened V by 0 bases and J by 3 bases, and 5 bases separated the two germline ends. This CDR3 comprises 13 residues. The V gene's germline CDR1 is NSHNY and CDR2 SYGAGN. The sequenced CDR3 bases are TGTGCCAGCAGTGATGCTGGGGCAGAAACGCTGTAT. Encoded protein: CASSDAGAETLY. The full CDR3 is CASSDAGAETLYF.

With regard to this clone: All gene names here are mouse names. The sequenced fragment ends 1 residue before the CDR3 boundary, so the rest is inferred from the germline J gene. The chain links TRBV13-2 to TRBJ2-7; 8 nucleotides align to TRBD2. With 0 bases clipped from V and 4 bases from J, the junction kept 6 bases outside the gene matches. Germline CDR1 is NNHNN and CDR2 is SYGAGS (reference sequence). The CDR3 loop spans 15 amino acids. The CDR3 loop is CASGDALGGAYEQYF. The DNA read from the CDR3 is TGTGCCAGCGGTGATGCCCTGGGGGGCGCTTATGAACAGTAC.

Notes on this clone: Gene names are the mouse ones. The CDR3 is cut off 1 residue early in the read; its end comes from the germline J gene. The V and J genes are TRBV1 and TRBJ2-5; perhaps TRBD2 as D (5 bases). Germline V lookup: CDR1 NSQYPW, CDR2 LRSPGD (reference sequence). The germline V and J ends were trimmed by 3 bases and 4 bases, with 8 bases remaining between them. The CDR3 has 13 residues. CDR3 bases read: TGCACCTGCAGTGCGCTGGGAGAAGACACCCAGTAC. Protein sequence: CTCSALGEDTQY. The full CDR3 reads CTCSALGEDTQYF.